These 26 T cell receptor beta chains came from one sample sequenced in a study of cytomegalovirus exposure and HLA in healthy donors. PCR amplification relied on 60 Vbeta primers (plus 13 Jbeta primers). The protocol was immunoSEQ multiplex PCR, while the TCRdb copy is restricted to in-frame clones and leaves out a portion. Of around 130,000 clones listed, about 74% are singletons. Sequencing was performed on PBMCs. The receptors were gathered from a woman between 50 and 59 years old in good health and CMV-seropositive.

The CDR3: CASSELGTATNEKLFF. CDR3 in DNA: TGTGCCAGCAGTGAGCTAGGGACAGCAACTAATGAAAAACTGTTTTTT. The chain employs TRBV2 and TRBJ1-4; 7 bases map to TRBD1. V lost 3 bases and J lost 0; bases outside the gene matches: 4. The CDR3 is 16 amino acids. Germline V gives CDR1 SNHLY, CDR2 FYNNEI.

Only one count was recorded for this clone. The chain joins TRBV7-2 to TRBJ2-2; D is uncertain. CDR1 is SGHTA and CDR2 is FQGNSA in the germline V gene. The CDR3 is 13 residues long. V lost 4 bases and J lost 9, with 12 bases in between. The CDR3 sequence is CASSYPENRELFF. The DNA of the CDR3 is TGTGCCAGCAGCTACCCCGAGAATAGGGAGCTGTTTTTT.

The J gene is TRBJ2-2, the V gene TRBV2; 9 nucleotides align to TRBD2. After removal of 0 bases from V and 8 bases from J, the junction contained 7 bases not matched to a gene. Germline V CDR1 and CDR2: SNHLY, FYNNEI. This CDR3 has 16 amino acids. The CDR3 is CASSEAARGGLGELFF. The CDR3 bases are TGTGCCAGCAGTGAAGCGGCGCGGGGGGGCCTTGGGGAGCTGTTTTTT.

This clone was counted once. This chain links TRBV10-3 with TRBJ2-1, with D uncertain. Germline V gene data show CDR1 as ENHRY and CDR2 as SYGVKD. This CDR3 has 13 residues. The V and J ends lost 0 bases and 5 bases respectively, with 5 bases between them. The CDR3 region is CAISESSHNEQFF. CDR3 coding DNA: TGTGCCATCAGTGAGTCCAGTCACAATGAGCAGTTCTTC.

At least ten counts were recorded for this clone. The chain recombines TRBV29-1 with TRBJ2-7; D is possibly TRBD2 (5 bases). CDR3 length: 13 residues. Germline V gene lookup returns CDR1 SQVTM and CDR2 ANQGSEA. The V and J ends lost 3 bases and 0 bases respectively, with 9 bases between them. CDR3 residues: CSVEEASSYEQYF. The CDR3 region has the DNA TGCAGCGTTGAGGAGGCCAGCTCCTACGAGCAGTACTTC.

The J gene is TRBJ2-1, the V gene TRBV6-5; D possibly corresponds to TRBD2 (6 bases). V was trimmed by 5 bases and J by 8 bases, leaving 19 bases between them. Germline loops: CDR1 MNHEY, CDR2 SVGAGI. The CDR3 length is 15 residues. This CDR3 reads CASSPIGDSTYEQFF. CDR3 nucleotides: TGTGCCAGCAGTCCTATAGGGGACTCCACGTATGAGCAGTTCTTC.

The V and J genes are TRBV29-1 and TRBJ2-2; TRBD1 is a possible D gene (6 bases). This CDR3 has 14 residues. The germline gives CDR1 SQVTM, CDR2 ANQGSEA. Trimming removed 6 bases from V and 4 bases from J, with 15 bases in between. CDR3: CSVAGTRTTGELFF. CDR3 nucleotides: TGCAGCGTGGCAGGGACACGAACCACCGGGGAGCTGTTTTTT.

The V call is TRBV15, the J call TRBJ1-2, with 9 bases that match TRBD1. The V segment lost 5 bases and the J segment 8 bases; nucleotides outside the gene matches: 9. The CDR3 totals 14 residues. Germline CDR1 LNHNV, CDR2 YYDKDF (reference sequence). CDR3 amino acids: CATSPSGGTGGYTF. The CDR3 DNA reads TGTGCCACCAGCCCCTCGGGGGGGACAGGGGGCTACACCTTC.

The chain is built from TRBV7-6 and TRBJ2-7, with D possibly matching TRBD2 (6 bases). The CDR3 extends over 14 amino acids. Trimming stripped 0 bases from V and 3 bases from J, with 9 bases between. Germline CDR1 and CDR2: SGHVS and FNYEAQ. The CDR3 region has the DNA TGTGCCAGCAGCTTAGCGGGGGGAAACTACGAGCAGTACTTC. Amino acid sequence: CASSLAGGNYEQYF. Full variable domain (rest looked up from reference TRBV7-6 and TRBJ2-7): GAGVSQSPRYKVTKRGQDVALRCDPISGHVSLYWYRQALGQGPEFLTYFNYEAQQDKSGLPNDRFSAERPEGSISTLTIQRTEQRDSAMYRCASSLAGGNYEQYFGPGTRLTVT.

The V call is TRBV27, the J call TRBJ2-5, with 10 bases identical to TRBD1. The germline CDR1 and CDR2 sequences are MNHEY and SMNVEV (reference sequence). Trimming removed 6 bases from V and 5 bases from J; junction bases left unmatched: 12. The CDR3 spans 16 residues. The CDR3 here is CASRPHTGTGDETQYF. Written as DNA, the CDR3 is TGTGCCAGCAGGCCCCACACCGGGACAGGGGATGAGACCCAGTACTTC.

This sequence joins TRBV7-7 and TRBJ2-1, with 13 bases that match TRBD2. Germline trimming cut 5 bases from V and 6 bases from J; bases unmatched to any gene: 4. Per the germline V gene, CDR1 is SSHAT and CDR2 is FNYEAQ (reference sequence). CDR3 size: 15 residues. CDR3 in DNA: TGTGCCAGCAGCACGGGGACTAGCGGGGCCAATGAGCAGTTCTTC. Its translation is CASSTGTSGANEQFF. The full variable domain, rest sourced from reference TRBV7-7 and TRBJ2-1, is GAGVSQSPRYKVTKRGQDVTLRCDPISSHATLYWYQQALGQGPEFLTYFNYEAQPDKSGLPSDRFSAERPEGSISTLTIQRTEQRDSAMYRCASSTGTSGANEQFFGPGTRLTVL.

CDR3 protein: CASSLNGNIQYF. The CDR3 DNA reads as TGTGCCAGCAGCTTGAACGGAAACATTCAGTACTTC. J is TRBJ2-4 and V is TRBV5-4; D is unclear. Trimming stripped 1 base from V and 6 bases from J, with 5 bases between. Per the germline V gene, CDR1 is SGHNT and CDR2 is YYREEE (reference sequence). The CDR3 extends over 12 amino acids.

The chain has TRBV18 and TRBJ1-6; D unclear. Germline assignment: CDR1 KGHSH and CDR2 LQKENI. The CDR3 runs 15 residues. Trimming cost V 2 bases and J 6 bases, with 11 bases left between them. The CDR3 is CASSPRSAINSPLHF. DNA for the CDR3: TGTGCCAGCTCACCAAGGTCAGCGATTAATTCACCCCTCCACTTT.

V usage is TRBV9 and J usage is TRBJ2-5; 10 positions match TRBD1. Looked up from germline, CDR1 is SGDLS and CDR2 is YYNGEE. With 4 bases clipped from V and 4 bases from J, the junction kept 7 bases outside the gene matches. CDR3 length equals 15 residues. The CDR3 sequence is CASSLSTGGTETQYF. The CDR3 nucleotides are TGTGCCAGCAGCCTGTCGACAGGGGGCACAGAGACCCAGTACTTC. The whole variable domain, filled in from reference TRBV9 and TRBJ2-5, reads DSGVTQTPKHLITATGQRVTLRCSPRSGDLSVYWYQQSLDQGLQFLIQYYNGEERAKGNILERFSAQQFPDLHSELNLSSLELGDSALYFCASSLSTGGTETQYFGPGTRLLVL.

The J gene is TRBJ1-3, the V gene TRBV10-3; TRBD1 agrees at 8 bases. V lost 2 bases to trimming and J lost 2 bases; unmatched junction nucleotides: 5. The CDR3 loop spans 16 amino acids. Germline values: CDR1 ENHRY, CDR2 SYGVKD. The CDR3, as DNA: TGTGCCATCAGTGAGCCGCGGACAGGGACTGGAAACACCATATATTTT. Protein sequence: CAISEPRTGTGNTIYF.

This chain connects TRBV6-6 to TRBJ2-2; D uncertain. The CDR3 totals 14 residues. Germline assignment: CDR1 MNHNY and CDR2 SVGAGI (reference sequence). Trimming took off 6 bases at V and 6 bases at J, with 14 bases between the two ends. CDR3 DNA: TGTGCCAGCAGGTCCACCCGACGGGCCGGGGAGCTGTTTTTT. Amino acid sequence: CASRSTRRAGELFF.

This chain uses TRBV6-1 with TRBJ1-6, with TRBD1 identical over 9 bases. V gave up 5 bases and J gave up 14 bases; unmatched junction bases: 7. Germline loops: CDR1 MNHNS, CDR2 SASEGT. This CDR3 spans 13 amino acids. CDR3 coding DNA: TGTGCCAGCAGTAGGACAGGGGAACTTTCCCTCCACTTT. This translates into CASSRTGELSLHF.

This chain uses TRBV6-1 with TRBJ1-5; D unresolved. The CDR3 has 12 amino acids. V lost 6 bases and J 8 bases, leaving 11 bases between the germline ends. CDR1 MNHNS and CDR2 SASEGT come from the germline V gene. CDR3 protein: CASRAFGKPQHF. CDR3 DNA sequence: TGTGCCAGCAGGGCTTTCGGGAAGCCCCAGCATTTT.

This clone has just a few counts. CDR3 sequence: CASVSGTDNEKLFF. CDR3 coding DNA: TGTGCCAGCGTTTCCGGGACTGACAATGAAAAACTGTTTTTT. The chain has TRBV7-9 and TRBJ1-4; D possibly corresponds to TRBD1 (5 bases). Trimming stripped 8 bases from V and 5 bases from J, with 15 bases between. Germline CDR1 is SEHNR and CDR2 is FQNEAQ (reference sequence). The CDR3 consists of 14 residues.

The genes are TRBV5-4 and TRBJ1-2; 8 positions match TRBD1. The CDR3 is 16 amino acids. The V gene's germline CDR1 is SGHNT and CDR2 YYREEE (reference sequence). V trimming: 4 bases; J trimming: 2 bases; junction bases outside the gene matches: 10. CDR3 loop: CASSDPGQGRNYGYTF. The CDR3 DNA follows: TGTGCCAGCAGCGACCCAGGACAGGGTAGAAACTATGGCTACACCTTC.

The V and J genes are TRBV5-1 and TRBJ2-5; 8 bases match TRBD2. V lost 5 bases to trimming and J lost 0 bases; unmatched junction nucleotides: 6. The CDR3 has 15 residues. Germline CDR1 and CDR2: SGHRS and YFSETQ. The CDR3 loop is CASSSGGAYQETQYF. The DNA of the CDR3 is TGCGCCAGCAGTTCGGGGGGGGCGTACCAAGAGACCCAGTACTTC.

This clone is labeled as medium-sized (0.01 to 0.1%). This chain connects TRBV5-5 to TRBJ2-2; TRBD2 matches 8 bases. The germline V gene has CDR1 SGHKS and CDR2 YYEKEE (reference sequence). CDR3 length: 13 amino acids. V lost 4 bases and J lost 7; bases outside the gene matches: 3. This CDR3 is CASSPGGIGELFF. The DNA of the CDR3 is TGTGCCAGCAGCCCGGGAGGGATCGGGGAGCTGTTTTTT.

The genes are TRBV18 and TRBJ1-2; weak D call: TRBD1 (6 bases). The V end was cut by 6 bases, the J end by 8 bases, with 19 bases between. CDR1 KGHSH and CDR2 LQKENI come from the germline V gene. This CDR3 spans 14 amino acids. CDR3 sequence (DNA): TGTGCCAGCTCGGATACAGGGATTAGGGAAGGCTACACCTTC. Its translation is CASSDTGIREGYTF.

J is TRBJ2-1 and V is TRBV6-5; perhaps TRBD2 as D (5 bases). Germline V gene lookup returns CDR1 MNHEY and CDR2 SVGAGI. V lost 5 bases to trimming and J lost 9 bases, with 14 bases between them. This CDR3 spans 13 amino acids. The CDR3 nucleotides are TGTGCCAGCAGTCTAGCCTTCCTTCGTGAGCAGTTCTTC. Encoded protein: CASSLAFLREQFF.

The chain has TRBV7-9 and TRBJ1-2; D perhaps matches TRBD1 (6 bases). V was shortened by 5 bases and J by 3 bases, with 13 bases between the two germline ends. This CDR3 has 14 amino acids. Germline assignment: CDR1 SEHNR and CDR2 FQNEAQ (reference sequence). Here the CDR3 reads CASSDAGEDYGYTF. The CDR3 nucleotides read TGTGCCAGCAGCGACGCAGGGGAAGACTATGGCTACACCTTC.

The rearrangement links TRBV11-3 to TRBJ2-2; tentative D call: TRBD2 (5 bases). There are 15 residues in the CDR3. CDR1 is SGHNT and CDR2 is YENEEA in the germline V gene. V lost 1 base and J 5 bases, leaving 11 bases between the germline ends. The CDR3 spells CASSLGGSGTGELFF. CDR3 nucleotides: TGTGCCAGCAGCTTAGGGGGATCGGGGACCGGGGAGCTGTTTTTT.